This T cell receptor (beta chain) appears in the sequencing data of a study of patients and donors after allogeneic stem cell transplantation. TCRdb passed the RT-PCR reads through MiXCR, listing each CDR3 protein once. Of approximately 210,000 distinct CDR3 sequences listed, less than 45% were seen once; the top ten hold 33%. The receptor comes from a human donor who was either an allogeneic HSCT recipient or a stem cell or donor lymphocyte infusion donor (not recorded which). It is not recorded whose cells these are; they may come from a transplant donor. The sequencing sample was made of blood, either unsorted or a sorted T cell fraction (not recorded which).

In DNA form, the CDR3 reads TGTGCCAGCAGCCAAATAACGACAGGCTCAGATCAGCCCCAGCATTTT. Translating gives CASSQITTGSDQPQHF. This chain joins TRBV16 and TRBJ1-5; D is perhaps TRBD1 (6 bases). Trimming cost V 2 bases and J 5 bases, with 16 bases left between them. CDR3 length equals 16 residues. Germline values: CDR1 KGHSY, CDR2 FQNENV.